This entry lists 32 T cell receptor beta chains sequenced from one sample in a study of cytomegalovirus exposure and HLA in healthy donors. The PCR was carried out with 60 Vbeta primers and 13 Jbeta primers. Sequencing was performed with immunoSEQ multiplex PCR; in TCRdb, only in-frame clones are kept and a portion is missing. The profile shows fewer than 200,000 clones, around 80% of them singletons. Sequenced sample: PBMCs. These receptors originate from a woman aged 18-29 years in good health and CMV-seronegative.

In nucleotides, the CDR3 is TGCGCCAGCAGCTTGGCGGGGACAGGGGGCTATGGAAACACCATATATTTT. Encoded protein: CASSLAGTGGYGNTIYF. The V call is TRBV5-1, the J call TRBJ1-3, with TRBD1 matching over 12 bases. The germline gives CDR1 SGHRS, CDR2 YFSETQ. The CDR3 length is 17 residues. Trimming cost V 0 bases and J 3 bases; bases outside gene matches: 4.

The chain links TRBV28 to TRBJ2-7, with TRBD2 matching 9 bases. The junction had 6 bases not matched to a gene; V was cut back by 6 bases and J by 0 bases. The CDR3 consists of 15 residues. The V gene's germline CDR1 is MDHEN and CDR2 SYDVKM. Here the CDR3 reads CASSWTSDSSYEQYF. The CDR3 nucleotides are TGTGCCAGCAGCTGGACTAGCGACAGCTCCTACGAGCAGTACTTC.

The gene calls are TRBV29-1 and TRBJ2-2; D remains ambiguous. V was trimmed by 0 bases and J by 5 bases, leaving 7 bases between them. There are 13 residues in the CDR3. The germline CDR1 and CDR2 sequences are SQVTM and ANQGSEA. The CDR3 DNA is TGCAGCGTTGAAGATCTTGTAACCGGGGAGCTGTTTTTT. Translating it yields CSVEDLVTGELFF.

The chain has TRBV7-2 and TRBJ1-1, with 12 positions matching TRBD1. The germline CDR1 and CDR2 sequences are SGHTA and FQGNSA. The CDR3 loop spans 18 amino acids. V shed 1 base and J 11 bases; nucleotides not matched to a gene: 17. The CDR3 loop is CASSLGPFIGTGGDSAFF. The CDR3 bases are TGTGCCAGCAGCTTAGGCCCTTTCATCGGGACAGGGGGCGATTCTGCTTTCTTT.

DNA for the CDR3: TGTGCCAGTAGTATAGATGGACTAGTAAACAATGAGCAGTTCTTC. Translation: CASSIDGLVNNEQFF. The J gene is TRBJ2-1, the V gene TRBV19; TRBD2 matches at 7 bases. The CDR3 is 15 residues long. Germline V gene lookup returns CDR1 LNHDA and CDR2 SQIVND (reference sequence). V shed 0 bases and J 5 bases; nucleotides not matched to a gene: 4.

This clone appeared a few times. The CDR3, as DNA: TGTGCCAGCAGATCGACTAGCGGGCGCACCGGGGAGCTGTTTTTT. Translation: CASRSTSGRTGELFF. This chain uses TRBV2 with TRBJ2-2, with TRBD2 matching over 10 bases. Per the germline V gene, CDR1 is SNHLY and CDR2 is FYNNEI. This CDR3 is built from 15 residues. The junction had 5 bases not matched to a gene; V was cut back by 6 bases and J by 4 bases.

Only a few counts were recorded for this clone. The J gene is TRBJ1-5, the V gene TRBV5-5; D is uncertain. The CDR3 loop spans 13 amino acids. The V end was cut by 2 bases, the J end by 3 bases, with 6 bases between. Germline V gene data show CDR1 as SGHKS and CDR2 as YYEKEE (reference sequence). CDR3 amino acids: CASSFGVNQPQHF. The CDR3, as DNA: TGTGCCAGCAGCTTCGGGGTCAATCAGCCCCAGCATTTT.

The J gene is TRBJ1-5, the V gene TRBV28; D is uncertain. The V and J ends lost 6 bases and 3 bases respectively, with 18 bases between them. Germline V gene data show CDR1 as MDHEN and CDR2 as SYDVKM. This CDR3 has 16 residues. The CDR3 reads CASSPLELMHNQPQHF. As DNA, the CDR3 is TGTGCCAGCAGCCCTTTGGAACTAATGCACAATCAGCCCCAGCATTTT.

This clone turned up a few times. The chain is built from TRBV11-2 and TRBJ2-2; TRBD2 matches 10 bases. There are 16 residues in the CDR3. Germline CDR1 and CDR2: SGHAT and FQNNGV. V shed 1 base, J shed 5 bases, and the junction held 4 bases outside the gene matches. CDR3 amino acids: CASSLAASGRTGELFF. Here the CDR3 DNA reads TGTGCCAGCAGCTTAGCGGCTAGCGGGAGAACCGGGGAGCTGTTTTTT.

The chain couples TRBV11-2 to TRBJ2-1, with unresolved D. V lost 1 base and J 5 bases, leaving 15 bases between the germline ends. CDR1 and CDR2 from the germline V gene are SGHAT and FQNNGV. This CDR3 has 16 amino acids. CDR3 sequence reads: CASSLGYSLQNNEQFF. The CDR3 DNA follows: TGTGCCAGCAGCTTAGGATACAGCCTACAGAACAATGAGCAGTTCTTC.

V and J are TRBV6-6 and TRBJ1-2; 10 bases fit TRBD1. CDR1 is MNHNY and CDR2 is SVGAGI in the germline V gene (reference sequence). The CDR3 runs 16 residues. V lost 4 bases to trimming and J lost 4 bases; unmatched junction nucleotides: 9. CDR3 nucleotides: TGTGCCAGCAGTTCAAACGCTCGGACAGGGGGCTATGGCTACACCTTC. This sequence encodes CASSSNARTGGYGYTF.

This chain connects TRBV7-9 to TRBJ2-3; the match to TRBD2 covers 9 bases. CDR1 and CDR2 (germline): SEHNR, FQNEAQ (reference sequence). V was pared by 1 base and J by 0 bases, with 2 bases of the junction left unmatched. There are 16 residues in the CDR3. CDR3 sequence reads: CASSLDSGRSTDTQYF. The CDR3 nucleotides are TGTGCCAGCAGCTTAGATAGCGGGAGAAGCACAGATACGCAGTATTTT.

The V call is TRBV5-1, the J call TRBJ1-3; a weak D match, TRBD1 (6 bases). The CDR3 spans 15 residues. V dropped 0 bases and J dropped 2 bases, with 9 bases sitting between them. Germline assignment: CDR1 SGHRS and CDR2 YFSETQ. As DNA, the CDR3 is TGCGCCAGCAGCTTGGCCACAGGGACTGGAAACACCATATATTTT. Translation gives CASSLATGTGNTIYF.

This sequence joins TRBV19 and TRBJ2-3, with 8 positions matching TRBD1. Germline-derived CDR1 and CDR2 are LNHDA and SQIVND (reference sequence). This CDR3 region has 14 residues. J gave up 11 bases and V 6 bases, and 13 bases lay outside the gene matches. CDR3 nucleotides: TGTGCCAGTAGCGTTGACAGGGGCACTACCGAGCAGTATTTT. Protein product: CASSVDRGTTEQYF.

The chain combines TRBV10-3 with TRBJ1-5; D gene uncertain. This CDR3 contains 15 residues. Germline-derived CDR1 and CDR2 are ENHRY and SYGVKD. V lost 0 bases and J lost 5, with 11 bases in between. The CDR3 DNA reads TGTGCCATCAGTGAGTCGACACAGCTTGATCAGCCCCAGCATTTT. Amino acid sequence: CAISESTQLDQPQHF.

The chain recombines TRBV7-3 with TRBJ1-1; D not certain. CDR3 length: 13 residues. CDR1 is SGHTA and CDR2 is FQGTGA in the germline V gene. The ends were cut back, 5 bases at V and 0 bases at J, with 7 bases in the middle. The CDR3 reads CASSLTVNTEAFF. The CDR3 nucleotides are TGTGCCAGCAGCCTTACGGTGAACACTGAAGCTTTCTTT.

As DNA, the CDR3 is TGTGCCAGCAGCTCAACCGGGACTAGCGTAGATACGCAGTATTTT. Its protein is CASSSTGTSVDTQYF. This rearrangement joins TRBV7-9 to TRBJ2-3, with TRBD2 matching over 10 bases. V shed 4 bases, J shed 5 bases, and the junction held 6 bases outside the gene matches. The germline gives CDR1 SEHNR, CDR2 FQNEAQ (reference sequence). The CDR3 runs 15 residues.

V and J are TRBV10-3 and TRBJ1-2; D possibly corresponds to TRBD1 (6 bases). This CDR3 spans 14 amino acids. V was clipped by 6 bases and J by 3 bases, with 14 bases between them. Germline assignment: CDR1 ENHRY and CDR2 SYGVKD. This chain's CDR3 is CAISSLGADYGYTF. The CDR3 nucleotides read TGTGCCATCAGCTCCTTGGGGGCCGACTATGGCTACACCTTC.

The genes are TRBV5-1 and TRBJ2-7; 7 nucleotides align to TRBD1. CDR3 length: 15 residues. V shed 4 bases, J shed 2 bases, and the junction held 9 bases outside the gene matches. Germline V lookup: CDR1 SGHRS, CDR2 YFSETQ. The CDR3 is CASSANRGNTYEQYF. The CDR3 bases are TGCGCCAGCAGCGCCAACAGGGGAAATACCTACGAGCAGTACTTC.

The chain combines TRBV5-6 with TRBJ2-2, with a weak D call TRBD1 (6 bases). V was cut by 0 bases and J by 5 bases, with 11 bases left in between. The CDR3 consists of 15 residues. Germline CDR1 and CDR2: SGHDT and YYEEEE. CDR3 coding DNA: TGTGCCAGCAGCTTGGGACAGGAGTCTACCGGGGAGCTGTTTTTT. This translates into CASSLGQESTGELFF.

This clone was seen a single time. This chain links TRBV5-4 with TRBJ2-1; D unresolved. The CDR3 extends over 13 amino acids. CDR1 SGHNT and CDR2 YYREEE come from the germline V gene (reference sequence). V lost 1 base to trimming and J lost 7 bases, with 9 bases between them. CDR3 sequence: CASSLNHKNEQFF. CDR3 sequence (DNA): TGTGCCAGCAGCTTGAATCACAAAAATGAGCAGTTCTTC. The variable domain in full, with the rest retrieved from reference TRBV5-4 and TRBJ2-1, is ETGVTQSPTHLIKTRGQQVTLRCSSQSGHNTVSWYQQALGQGPQFIFQYYREEENGRGNFPPRFSGLQFPNYSSELNVNALELDDSALYLCASSLNHKNEQFFGPGTRLTVL.

V usage is TRBV5-1 and J usage is TRBJ2-3; 10 bases match TRBD1. The V gene's germline CDR1 is SGHRS and CDR2 YFSETQ. CDR3 size: 17 residues. V gave up 1 base and J gave up 2 bases; unmatched junction bases: 7. The DNA for the CDR3 is TGCGCCAGCAGCTTGAGTACCGGGACAGGGGTCACAGATACGCAGTATTTT. Its protein is CASSLSTGTGVTDTQYF.

The chain joins TRBV25-1 to TRBJ1-1; D is perhaps TRBD1 (5 bases). The CDR3 contains 15 residues. V was cut by 0 bases and J by 3 bases, with 11 bases left in between. The germline V gene has CDR1 MGHDK and CDR2 SYGVNS. The chain's CDR3 is CASSEYMGGDTEAFF. The CDR3 coding sequence is TGTGCCAGCAGTGAATATATGGGAGGGGACACTGAAGCTTTCTTT. The full variable domain, completed using reference TRBV25-1 and TRBJ1-1, is EADIYQTPRYLVIGTGKKITLECSQTMGHDKMYWYQQDPGMELHLIHYSYGVNSTEKGDLSSESTVSRIRTEHFPLTLESARPSHTSQYLCASSEYMGGDTEAFFGQGTRLTVV.

The rearrangement joins TRBV2 to TRBJ1-1; maybe TRBD1 (5 bases). Germline V lookup: CDR1 SNHLY, CDR2 FYNNEI. The V end lost 4 bases, the J end lost 3 bases, and 12 bases lay between the germline ends. This CDR3 contains 14 residues. CDR3 sequence: CASSAEQAHTEAFF. DNA for the CDR3: TGTGCCAGCAGTGCGGAACAGGCCCACACTGAAGCTTTCTTT.

The chain employs TRBV6-4 and TRBJ2-3, with no clear D. The CDR3 length is 13 residues. The V end lost 5 bases, the J end lost 1 base, and 7 bases lay between the germline ends. Germline CDR1 reads MRHNA; CDR2 reads SNTAGT. CDR3 amino acids: CASSRLRTDTQYF. The CDR3 region has the DNA TGTGCCAGCAGTCGACTTCGCACAGATACGCAGTATTTT.

The chain carries TRBV2 and TRBJ2-3; 7 bases align to TRBD1. This CDR3 comprises 14 residues. J was trimmed by 1 base and V by 4 bases; bases with no gene match: 2. Germline V gene sequence: CDR1 SNHLY, CDR2 FYNNEI. In DNA form, the CDR3 reads TGTGCCAGCAGTGGTACAGGGGGCACAGATACGCAGTATTTT. It encodes CASSGTGGTDTQYF.

The chain combines TRBV6-1 with TRBJ2-1, with 12 bases that match TRBD2. The CDR3 has 14 amino acids. Germline loops: CDR1 MNHNS, CDR2 SASEGT. With 6 bases clipped from V and 8 bases from J, the junction kept 5 bases outside the gene matches. The CDR3 spells CASRGLAGLYEQFF. The DNA of the CDR3 is TGTGCCAGCAGAGGACTAGCGGGATTGTATGAGCAGTTCTTC.

This clone was found once. The chain couples TRBV7-3 to TRBJ1-1; D possibly corresponds to TRBD1 (5 bases). Between the trimmed V and J ends, which lost 2 bases and 2 bases, there was a span of 12 bases. From germline, CDR1 is SGHTA and CDR2 FQGTGA. The CDR3 sequence is 15 residues long. This chain's CDR3 is CASSLLGGGNTEAFF. Here the CDR3 DNA reads TGTGCCAGCAGCTTACTCGGGGGAGGAAACACTGAAGCTTTCTTT. Full variable domain (outside the CDR3, taken from reference TRBV7-3 and TRBJ1-1): GAGVSQTPSNKVTEKGKYVELRCDPISGHTALYWYRQSLGQGPEFLIYFQGTGAADDSGLPNDRFFAVRPEGSVSTLKIQRTERGDSAVYLCASSLLGGGNTEAFFGQGTRLTVV.

This chain uses TRBV5-4 with TRBJ1-2; a weak D match, TRBD1 (5 bases). The V end was cut by 2 bases, the J end by 2 bases, with 10 bases between. The CDR3 loop spans 14 amino acids. Germline V CDR1 and CDR2: SGHNT, YYREEE (reference sequence). Here the CDR3 reads CASSLGTLNYGYTF. The CDR3 DNA follows: TGTGCCAGCAGCTTAGGGACTTTAAACTATGGCTACACCTTC.

The J gene is TRBJ2-7, the V gene TRBV5-5; D is undetermined. Germline V gene sequence: CDR1 SGHKS, CDR2 YYEKEE (reference sequence). This CDR3 has 13 residues. V lost 0 bases to trimming and J lost 5 bases, with 9 bases between them. CDR3 sequence reads: CASSLAPRDEQYF. Written as DNA, the CDR3 is TGTGCCAGCAGCTTGGCCCCCCGGGACGAGCAGTACTTC.

This clone was observed a few times. The chain has TRBV5-1 and TRBJ1-1; no reliable D call. The germline V and J ends were trimmed by 3 bases and 5 bases, with 14 bases remaining between them. Per germline, CDR1 SGHRS and CDR2 YFSETQ. The CDR3 is 14 residues long. Here the CDR3 reads CASSWRSVSTEAFF. The CDR3 DNA follows: TGCGCCAGCAGCTGGAGGTCGGTGTCGACTGAAGCTTTCTTT.

The chain is built from TRBV10-3 and TRBJ2-5; perhaps TRBD2 as D (5 bases). The CDR3 runs to 16 residues. The germline V and J ends were trimmed by 2 bases and 0 bases, with 13 bases remaining between them. From germline, CDR1 is ENHRY and CDR2 SYGVKD. CDR3 protein: CAISEAVEGDQETQYF. The CDR3 nucleotides are TGTGCCATCAGTGAGGCGGTTGAGGGAGACCAAGAGACCCAGTACTTC.